These 27 T cell receptor beta chains were all obtained from the same sample, sequenced in a study of T cell responses to AZD1222 COVID-19 vaccine. Sequencing was performed with immunoSEQ multiplex PCR; in TCRdb, only in-frame clones are kept and a portion is missing. This repertoire shows roughly 96,000 clones, around 89% found once; its top ten account for 9% to 14%. This specimen consisted of peripheral blood, obtained 28 days after the second AZD1222 dose. All receptors derive from an adult who received the AZD1222 COVID-19 vaccine.

The rearrangement joins TRBV7-3 to TRBJ1-3, with D unresolved. The CDR3 extends over 12 amino acids. CDR1 and CDR2 (germline): SGHTA, FQGTGA. Deletions cut 1 base from V and 3 bases from J, with 1 base between. CDR3 DNA sequence: TGTGCCAGCAGCTTAAATGGAAACACCATATATTTT. Translated, it gives CASSLNGNTIYF.

V gene TRBV2 combines with J gene TRBJ2-3, with D possibly matching TRBD1 (6 bases). The CDR3 has 13 residues. V shed 6 bases and J shed 3 bases, with 10 bases lying between them. CDR1 SNHLY and CDR2 FYNNEI come from the germline V gene. Here the CDR3 DNA reads TGTGCCAGCAGCGGCGACAGGACAGATACGCAGTATTTT. Protein sequence: CASSGDRTDTQYF.

V usage is TRBV4-3 and J usage is TRBJ1-2, with 9 bases matching TRBD1. This CDR3 comprises 17 residues. J gave up 0 bases and V 4 bases, and 9 bases lay outside the gene matches. The germline V gene has CDR1 LGHNA and CDR2 YSLEER. CDR3 DNA: TGCGCCAGCAGCCTCGGGACAGGGCCCTATGCTAACTATGGCTACACCTTC. Translation gives CASSLGTGPYANYGYTF.

The chain employs TRBV19 and TRBJ1-1; D is unclear. CDR3 length equals 14 residues. The V end was cut by 5 bases, the J end by 0 bases, with 10 bases between. Germline loops: CDR1 LNHDA, CDR2 SQIVND (reference sequence). This chain's CDR3 is CASSFVGMNTEAFF. For the CDR3, the DNA is TGTGCCAGTAGTTTTGTAGGGATGAACACTGAAGCTTTCTTT.

CDR3 coding DNA: TGCGCCAGCAGCCTGCGGGGGGGCATCAATGAGCAGTTCTTC. The encoded protein is CASSLRGGINEQFF. The chain carries TRBV4-3 and TRBJ2-1; TRBD2 aligns across 9 bases. Per germline, CDR1 LGHNA and CDR2 YSLEER. The CDR3 runs to 14 residues. J was trimmed by 6 bases and V by 4 bases; bases with no gene match: 4.

J is TRBJ1-1 and V is TRBV27; D gene unclear. The CDR3 sequence is 14 residues long. Trimming removed 0 bases at V and 10 bases at J, with 15 bases between. Germline V lookup: CDR1 MNHEY, CDR2 SMNVEV (reference sequence). The chain's CDR3 is CASSLSRLSGGAFF. The CDR3 region has the DNA TGTGCCAGCAGTTTATCGAGGCTCAGCGGTGGAGCTTTCTTT.

The chain carries TRBV18 and TRBJ1-6; 7 bases match TRBD1. This CDR3 comprises 14 residues. With 2 bases clipped from V and 9 bases from J, the junction kept 4 bases outside the gene matches. Looked up from germline, CDR1 is KGHSH and CDR2 is LQKENI. The CDR3 spells CASSPGQGVSPLHF. The CDR3 coding sequence is TGTGCCAGCTCACCAGGGCAGGGGGTTTCACCCCTCCACTTT. The full variable domain, completed using reference TRBV18 and TRBJ1-6, is NAGVMQNPRHLVRRRGQEARLRCSPMKGHSHVYWYRQLPEEGLKFMVYLQKENIIDESGMPKERFSAEFPKEGPSILRIQQVVRGDSAAYFCASSPGQGVSPLHFGNGTRLTVT.

This clone was observed a few times. CDR3 amino acids: CASSFTGKAEAFF. The CDR3 region has the DNA TGTGCCAGCAGTTTCACAGGGAAGGCTGAAGCTTTCTTT. The chain employs TRBV27 and TRBJ1-1; possibly TRBD1 for D (6 bases). The CDR3 consists of 13 residues. Germline values: CDR1 MNHEY, CDR2 SMNVEV (reference sequence). The V end lost 3 bases, the J end lost 6 bases, and 11 bases lay between the germline ends.

J is TRBJ1-6 and V is TRBV18; possible D gene TRBD1, 5 bases. The CDR3 extends over 14 amino acids. The ends were cut back, 3 bases at V and 10 bases at J, with 13 bases in the middle. Germline V gene data show CDR1 as KGHSH and CDR2 as LQKENI. The CDR3 DNA reads TGTGCCAGCTCACCTTCAGACAGTGCATCACCCCTCCACTTT. It codes for CASSPSDSASPLHF.

The chain carries TRBV5-1 and TRBJ1-2; D is ambiguous. Germline V gene data show CDR1 as SGHRS and CDR2 as YFSETQ. V lost 4 bases and J lost 7, with 14 bases in between. The CDR3 has 13 residues. The chain's CDR3 is CASSDVGLGGYTF. In nucleotides, the CDR3 is TGCGCCAGCAGCGATGTGGGGTTAGGTGGCTACACCTTC.

The rearrangement joins TRBV30 to TRBJ2-1; D is possibly TRBD2 (6 bases). Trimming took 3 bases from V and 5 from J, leaving 17 bases between them. Germline V gene lookup returns CDR1 GTSNPN and CDR2 SVGIG (reference sequence). This CDR3 is 15 amino acids long. For the CDR3, the DNA is TGTGCCTGGAGACGACCGGGACGCGGGGACAATGAGCAGTTCTTC. It is translated as CAWRRPGRGDNEQFF.

The chain is built from TRBV4-3 and TRBJ2-1, with D perhaps assigned TRBD1 or TRBD2 (5 bases each). CDR1 and CDR2 (germline): LGHNA, YSLEER. The CDR3 runs to 15 residues. V was cut by 8 bases and J by 2 bases, with 16 bases left in between. The CDR3 sequence is CASQTSQGPYNEQFF. Here the CDR3 DNA reads TGCGCCAGCCAAACTAGTCAGGGTCCCTACAATGAGCAGTTCTTC.

J is TRBJ2-4 and V is TRBV7-2; 10 bases line up with TRBD1. Trimming at V came to 5 bases and at J to 5 bases, leaving 6 bases not matched to a gene. Germline V gene sequence: CDR1 SGHTA, CDR2 FQGNSA. CDR3 size: 15 residues. CDR3 in amino acids: CASSAPDRGENIQYF. The DNA of the CDR3 is TGTGCCAGCAGCGCCCCGGACAGGGGGGAAAACATTCAGTACTTC.

V is TRBV2 and J is TRBJ1-5; 10 positions agree with TRBD1. V was clipped by 5 bases and J by 1 base; unmatched bases: 14. CDR1 is SNHLY, CDR2 FYNNEI, per germline. The length of the CDR3 is 19 residues. CDR3 DNA sequence: TGTGCCAGCAGTTCTCCGGGACAGGGGCTTTTACTGAGCAATCAGCCCCAGCATTTT. Translating gives CASSSPGQGLLLSNQPQHF.

The chain has TRBV24-1 and TRBJ1-1; D remains ambiguous. Per germline, CDR1 KGHDR and CDR2 SFDVKD. V lost 5 bases to trimming and J lost 2 bases, with 5 bases between them. The CDR3 is 12 amino acids. CDR3 protein: CATSGTNTEAFF. For the CDR3, the DNA is TGTGCCACCAGTGGAACCAACACTGAAGCTTTCTTT.

The gene calls are TRBV7-9 and TRBJ2-6, with 8 bases matching TRBD1. The CDR3 consists of 17 residues. Germline V gene sequence: CDR1 SEHNR, CDR2 FQNEAQ (reference sequence). Trimming removed 6 bases from V and 3 bases from J; junction bases left unmatched: 10. The CDR3 protein is CASSSGRGLSGANVLTF. In DNA form, the CDR3 reads TGTGCCAGCAGTTCTGGCAGGGGGCTAAGTGGGGCCAACGTCCTGACTTTC.

This sequence joins TRBV6-2 or TRBV6-3 and TRBJ2-3; D gene ambiguous. Germline CDR1 reads MNHEY; CDR2 reads SVGEGT. Trimming took off 2 bases at V and 2 bases at J, with 8 bases between the two ends. The CDR3 runs to 14 residues. CDR3 residues: CASSYGDTTDTQYF. The CDR3 bases are TGTGCCAGCAGTTACGGCGATACCACAGATACGCAGTATTTT.

The chain combines TRBV5-4 with TRBJ2-1; possibly TRBD2 for D (5 bases). The CDR3 is 14 amino acids. Germline V gives CDR1 SGHNT, CDR2 YYREEE (reference sequence). The ends were cut back, 0 bases at V and 9 bases at J, with 13 bases in the middle. The CDR3 bases are TGTGCCAGCAGCTTGGGGCTCGGGGTGATTGAGCAGTTCTTC. The encoded protein is CASSLGLGVIEQFF. Supplemented by reference TRBV5-4 and TRBJ2-1, the full variable domain reads ETGVTQSPTHLIKTRGQQVTLRCSSQSGHNTVSWYQQALGQGPQFIFQYYREEENGRGNFPPRFSGLQFPNYSSELNVNALELDDSALYLCASSLGLGVIEQFFGPGTRLTVL.

J is TRBJ2-7 and V is TRBV15; perhaps D is TRBD1 or TRBD2 (5 bases each). The CDR3 sequence is 15 residues long. CDR1 is LNHNV, CDR2 YYDKDF, per germline (reference sequence). With 2 bases removed from V and 4 bases from J, the gap between germline ends came to 15 bases. CDR3 in DNA: TGTGCCACCAGCAGACCGGGACGGAAAATTTACGAGCAGTACTTC. This translates into CATSRPGRKIYEQYF.

The chain joins TRBV5-1 to TRBJ1-4, with unresolved D. Between the trimmed V and J ends, which lost 0 bases and 0 bases, there was a span of 6 bases. The CDR3 covers 15 residues. Germline V gene data show CDR1 as SGHRS and CDR2 as YFSETQ. In nucleotides, the CDR3 is TGCGCCAGCAGCTTGGCGCTAGCAACTAATGAAAAACTGTTTTTT. This translates into CASSLALATNEKLFF. Together with reference TRBV5-1 and TRBJ1-4, the CDR3 gives the full variable domain: KAGVTQTPRYLIKTRGQQVTLSCSPISGHRSVSWYQQTPGQGLQFLFEYFSETQRNKGNFPGRFSGRQFSNSRSEMNVSTLELGDSALYLCASSLALATNEKLFFGSGTQLSVL.

DNA for the CDR3: TGTGCCAGCAGTTTATGGGGCGAGAACACTGAAGCTTTCTTT. Protein product: CASSLWGENTEAFF. The chain combines TRBV27 with TRBJ1-1; the D gene is possibly TRBD1 (5 bases). The CDR3 totals 14 residues. The V end lost 1 base, the J end lost 1 base, and 7 bases lay between the germline ends. The V gene's germline CDR1 is MNHEY and CDR2 SMNVEV (reference sequence).

The chain joins TRBV11-3 to TRBJ2-1; D is unresolved. Germline V lookup: CDR1 SGHNT, CDR2 YENEEA. Trimming pared 1 base from V and 6 bases from J, leaving 10 bases between. This CDR3 spans 14 amino acids. This chain's CDR3 is CASSLVIGPNEQFF. The CDR3 DNA sequence: TGTGCCAGCAGCTTAGTAATAGGCCCCAATGAGCAGTTCTTC. Full variable domain (rest looked up from reference TRBV11-3 and TRBJ2-1): EAGVVQSPRYKIIEKKQPVAFWCNPISGHNTLYWYLQNLGQGPELLIRYENEEAVDDSQLPKDRFSAERLKGVDSTLKIQPAELGDSAVYLCASSLVIGPNEQFFGPGTRLTVL.

The chain is built from TRBV5-1 and TRBJ1-6, with a possible D match to TRBD1 (6 bases). Germline CDR1 SGHRS, CDR2 YFSETQ. This CDR3 comprises 17 residues. V was trimmed by 4 bases and J by 0 bases, leaving 14 bases between them. The CDR3 is CASSLQGRSSYNSPLHF. CDR3 coding DNA: TGCGCCAGCAGCCTACAGGGAAGGAGCTCCTATAATTCACCCCTCCACTTT.

The chain carries TRBV2 and TRBJ2-7, with TRBD2 matching over 9 bases. Germline CDR1 and CDR2: SNHLY and FYNNEI. J lost 2 bases, V lost 1 base, and 3 bases had no gene match. CDR3 length: 15 residues. CDR3 residues: CASSEGLAGTYEQYF. CDR3 coding DNA: TGTGCCAGCAGTGAAGGGCTAGCGGGAACCTACGAGCAGTACTTC.

The chain has TRBV11-3 and TRBJ2-7; the match to TRBD1 covers 10 bases. Germline CDR1 reads SGHNT; CDR2 reads YENEEA. With 1 base clipped from V and 7 bases from J, the junction kept 7 bases outside the gene matches. This CDR3 comprises 15 residues. CDR3 in amino acids: CASSLGGQGEVEQYF. The CDR3, as DNA: TGTGCCAGCAGCTTAGGCGGACAGGGGGAGGTGGAGCAGTACTTC.

The gene calls are TRBV7-9 and TRBJ1-6; D is undetermined. The germline CDR1 and CDR2 sequences are SEHNR and FQNEAQ (reference sequence). The germline V and J ends were trimmed by 1 base and 10 bases, with 8 bases remaining between them. The CDR3 is made up of 13 amino acids. Here the CDR3 DNA reads TGTGCCAGCAGCTTAGAGGTGGGGTCACCCCTCCACTTT. Its translation: CASSLEVGSPLHF. Full variable domain (outside the CDR3, taken from reference TRBV7-9 and TRBJ1-6): DTGVSQNPRHKITKRGQNVTFRCDPISEHNRLYWYRQTLGQGPEFLTYFQNEAQLEKSRLLSDRFSAERPKGSFSTLEIQRTEQGDSAMYLCASSLEVGSPLHFGNGTRLTVT.

CDR3 coding DNA: TGCAGCGTTGTTTCCAGGGATGCTGAAGCTTTCTTT. Amino acid sequence: CSVVSRDAEAFF. The chain couples TRBV29-1 to TRBJ1-1; D may be TRBD1 (5 bases). The CDR3 covers 12 residues. Germline V gene lookup returns CDR1 SQVTM and CDR2 ANQGSEA. V gave up 4 bases and J gave up 6 bases, with 12 bases separating them.